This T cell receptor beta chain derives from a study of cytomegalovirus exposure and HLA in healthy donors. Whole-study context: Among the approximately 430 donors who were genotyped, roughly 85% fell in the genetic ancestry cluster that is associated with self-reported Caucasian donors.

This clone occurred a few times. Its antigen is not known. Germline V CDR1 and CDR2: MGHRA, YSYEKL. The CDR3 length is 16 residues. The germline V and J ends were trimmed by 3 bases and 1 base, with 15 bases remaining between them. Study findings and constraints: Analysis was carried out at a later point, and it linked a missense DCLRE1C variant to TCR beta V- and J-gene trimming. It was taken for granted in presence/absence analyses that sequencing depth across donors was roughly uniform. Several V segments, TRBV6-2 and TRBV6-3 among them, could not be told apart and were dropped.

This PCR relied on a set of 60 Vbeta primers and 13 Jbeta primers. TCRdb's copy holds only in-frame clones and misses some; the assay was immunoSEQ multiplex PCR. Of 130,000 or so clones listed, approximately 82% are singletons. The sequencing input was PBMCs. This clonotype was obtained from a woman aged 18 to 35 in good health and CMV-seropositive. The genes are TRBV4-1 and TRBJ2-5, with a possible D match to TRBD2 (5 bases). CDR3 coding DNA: TGCGCCAGCAGCCATCTAAGAGGAGCGGTCCAAGAGACCCAGTACTTC. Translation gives CASSHLRGAVQETQYF.